This is a list of T cell receptor beta chains from one sample in a study of blood T cell repertoires in COVID-19. This table comes from immunoSEQ multiplex PCR, and its TCRdb copy is limited to in-frame clones, with some not included. In the table there are about 130,000 clones, more than 75% of which are singletons. Sequencing input: peripheral blood. The receptor source for this set is a man in his sixties who had recovered from COVID-19. Both conserved end residues are trimmed from each CDR3. A D gene is named only where the DNA matches it firmly. Part of the rows lack a size; the others show once, few, many or a class for expanded clones.

CDR3aa: ASSLVMGQGGETQY
d_gene: -
abundance: -
v_gene: TRBV7-2
j_gene: TRBJ2-5

CDR3aa: ATGQGRYEKLF
d_gene: TRBD1
abundance: -
v_gene: TRBV19
j_gene: TRBJ1-4

CDR3aa: ASSLRDRGRSEQY
d_gene: TRBD1
abundance: -
v_gene: TRBV7-9
j_gene: TRBJ2-7

CDR3aa: SVVGGTSGQETQY
d_gene: TRBD2
abundance: -
v_gene: TRBV29-1
j_gene: TRBJ2-5

CDR3aa: ASSSGLPDTQY
d_gene: -
abundance: many
v_gene: TRBV6-2/TRBV6-3
j_gene: TRBJ2-3

CDR3aa: ASSRGPWGSPLH
d_gene: -
abundance: -
v_gene: TRBV14
j_gene: TRBJ1-6

CDR3aa: ASRCFPGTGYQRTTDTQY
d_gene: TRBD1
abundance: few
v_gene: TRBV27
j_gene: TRBJ2-3

CDR3aa: ASALTGDYGYT
d_gene: TRBD1
abundance: -
v_gene: TRBV6-6
j_gene: TRBJ1-2

CDR3aa: ASSAQIGAYEQY
d_gene: -
abundance: many
v_gene: TRBV7-2
j_gene: TRBJ2-7

CDR3aa: ASSSPLGGFPYEQY
d_gene: -
abundance: once
v_gene: TRBV7-2
j_gene: TRBJ2-7

CDR3aa: ASSEARQRGVTDTQY
d_gene: TRBD2
abundance: -
v_gene: TRBV6-1
j_gene: TRBJ2-3

CDR3aa: ASSEGQGNEQY
d_gene: TRBD1
abundance: -
v_gene: TRBV9
j_gene: TRBJ2-7

CDR3aa: ASSSSGTTDTQY
d_gene: TRBD2
abundance: -
v_gene: TRBV7-2
j_gene: TRBJ2-3

CDR3aa: ASSRPGDYEQY
d_gene: -
abundance: few
v_gene: TRBV13
j_gene: TRBJ2-7

CDR3aa: SASGTGGRNEQF
d_gene: TRBD1
abundance: -
v_gene: TRBV20-1
j_gene: TRBJ2-1

CDR3aa: ASSPRGGGNEQF
d_gene: TRBD2
abundance: -
v_gene: TRBV6-6
j_gene: TRBJ2-1

CDR3aa: ASSHQTTSGSGGEQF
d_gene: TRBD2
abundance: -
v_gene: TRBV4-1
j_gene: TRBJ2-1

CDR3aa: ASSRRLAGGTDTQY
d_gene: TRBD2
abundance: -
v_gene: TRBV3-1/TRBV3-2
j_gene: TRBJ2-3

CDR3aa: ASSSRGQLDTGELF
d_gene: TRBD1
abundance: -
v_gene: TRBV6-5
j_gene: TRBJ2-2

CDR3aa: ARSRGGSEQF
d_gene: TRBD2
abundance: -
v_gene: TRBV9
j_gene: TRBJ2-1

CDR3aa: ASSLSTYYGLVPRAQY
d_gene: -
abundance: -
v_gene: TRBV7-9
j_gene: TRBJ2-3

CDR3aa: ASSPPGRAYNSPLH
d_gene: -
abundance: -
v_gene: TRBV18
j_gene: TRBJ1-6

CDR3aa: ASSLLGSTNEKLF
d_gene: -
abundance: -
v_gene: TRBV9
j_gene: TRBJ1-4

CDR3aa: ASSFQGTYEQY
d_gene: -
abundance: -
v_gene: TRBV12-3/TRBV12-4
j_gene: TRBJ2-7

CDR3aa: ASSRDREETQY
d_gene: TRBD1
abundance: -
v_gene: TRBV19
j_gene: TRBJ2-5

CDR3aa: ASSWGLAGSYNEQF
d_gene: TRBD2
abundance: -
v_gene: TRBV5-1
j_gene: TRBJ2-1

CDR3aa: ASSLNTGLVETQY
d_gene: TRBD2
abundance: -
v_gene: TRBV5-1
j_gene: TRBJ2-5